This T cell receptor beta chain came from a study of T cell repertoires in cytomegalovirus infection. On this clonotype: Its antigen is currently unknown.

Study-wide results and caveats: What dominated the ex vivo response were HLA-C-restricted CMV-specific TCR beta clonotypes. CMV carriers with the relevant HLA were identified by cumulative public TCR beta family frequency.

TCRdb re-derived calls from the reads in MiXCR, one entry per CDR3 protein. The table lists about 310,000 distinct CDR3 sequences, approximately 25% of them singletons. The sequence was obtained from a human donor in good health (CMV status not recorded). Some clones in this sample may be carry-over from other donors' samples. The specimen was cultured PBMCs, collected from culture after CMV antigen stimulation.

Written as DNA, the CDR3 is TGTGCCAGCAGCCTACAACAGGGGAATGAGCAGTTCTTC. Its translation is CASSLQQGNEQFF. The gene calls are TRBV11-2 and TRBJ2-1; the match to TRBD1 covers 7 bases. V gave up 5 bases and J gave up 7 bases; unmatched junction bases: 5. The CDR3 has 13 amino acids. Germline V gene sequence: CDR1 SGHAT, CDR2 FQNNGV.